The present T cell receptor (beta chain) was sequenced within a study of T cells after posttransplantation cyclophosphamide. Findings of the study overall: Skin or GI-infiltrating T cells shared few TRB sequences with blood. Later post-transplant blood repertoires were often dominated by donor CD8+ memory clones. TRB clonality was highly associated with recipient CMV seropositivity and reactivation.

Cells defined as naive were viable CD3+CD4+ or CD3+CD8+ and CCR7+CD45RA+CD45RO-CD95-CD27+CD28+. Produced via immunoSEQ multiplex PCR; TCRdb's table is partial and in-frame only. The sample lists approximately 6,900 clones, approximately 98% occurring once. The length of the CDR3 is 15 residues. CDR1 SEHNR and CDR2 FQNEAQ come from the germline V gene (reference sequence). Unmatched junction bases numbered 6, after V lost 4 bases and J lost 6 bases. Worth noting for this clone: Its antigen is as yet unknown.

Material for sequencing was naive CD8+ T cells sorted from PBMCs. The origin of this receptor is a woman aged 25-40 years in good health and a related stem cell transplant donor. J is TRBJ2-1 and V is TRBV7-9; TRBD1 agrees at 10 bases. CDR3 region: CASSYRDRGSNEQFF. CDR3 bases: TGTGCCAGCAGCTACCGGGACAGGGGTTCCAATGAGCAGTTCTTC.